What follows are 13 T cell receptor beta chains derived from one specimen sequenced in a study of T cells in Graves' hyperthyroidism and ophthalmopathy. RNA transcripts served as the template for amplifying TCR beta CDR3 regions. The HTBI primer set was used in a first-round RT-PCR of the TCR CDR3. TCRdb analysed the multiplex PCR reads with MiXCR anew, one entry per CDR3 protein. The data contain approximately 380,000 distinct CDR3 sequences, about 18% of them singletons. Sequencing was carried out using blood. These receptors were taken from a man between 18 and 29 years old with Graves' ophthalmopathy.

This clonotype was counted many times. The chain joins TRBV12-3 or TRBV12-4 to TRBJ1-4; D ambiguous. The CDR3 is 14 amino acids. Deletions cut 3 bases from V and 5 bases from J, with 10 bases between. This chain's CDR3 is CASSFGGLNEKLFF. CDR3 nucleotide sequence: TGTGCCAGCAGTTTTGGAGGGTTAAATGAAAAACTGTTTTTT.

The chain combines TRBV6-5 with TRBJ1-2; perhaps TRBD1 as D (5 bases). Germline loops: CDR1 MNHEY, CDR2 SVGAGI. This CDR3 has 14 residues. V lost 0 bases to trimming and J lost 4 bases, with 9 bases between them. CDR3 sequence (DNA): TGTGCCAGCAGTTACTCCCTCGACAGCTATGGCTACACCTTC. Its translation: CASSYSLDSYGYTF.

V is TRBV24-1 and J is TRBJ1-2; TRBD1 might be the D (5 bases). This CDR3 spans 13 amino acids. The V end lost 4 bases, the J end lost 7 bases, and 12 bases lay between the germline ends. In germline, CDR1 is KGHDR, CDR2 SFDVKD. This CDR3 reads CATSESGRGGYTF. DNA for the CDR3: TGTGCCACCAGTGAATCAGGGCGAGGTGGCTACACCTTC.

This clonotype was seen more than once but under ten times. A read error may explain this, as a much larger clone is one base away. The chain is built from TRBV28 and TRBJ2-5; 12 bases fit TRBD2. The germline V gene has CDR1 MDHEN and CDR2 SYDVKM. The CDR3 loop spans 16 amino acids. This chain's CDR3 is CASSRGLAGNQEIQYF. The CDR3 region has the DNA TGTGCCAGCAGCCGCGGACTAGCGGGGAACCAAGAGATCCAGTACTTC.

For this clonotype: A read error may account for a junction end that differs from germline. This chain connects TRBV7-2 to TRBJ1-4, with D tentatively TRBD1 (5 bases). Germline CDR1 is SGHTA and CDR2 is FQGNSA. The CDR3 covers 14 residues. CDR3 sequence: CANSPPGTREKLFF. CDR3 in DNA: TGTGCCAACAGCCCCCCAGGGACCAGGGAAAAACTGTTTTTT.

This clonotype was picked up a small number of times. Since a much larger clone is just one base distant, this may be a read error. The CDR3 sequence: CASGLTGIGGTEAFF. The CDR3, as DNA: TGTGCCAGCGGCTTAACGGGAATAGGGGGCACTGAAGCTTTCTTT. This rearrangement joins TRBV7-3 to TRBJ1-1; possible D gene TRBD1, 6 bases. Germline V gene data show CDR1 as SGHTA and CDR2 as FQGTGA. This CDR3 has 15 residues.

The rearrangement links TRBV20-1 to TRBJ2-3; TRBD2 matches 11 bases. The length of the CDR3 is 17 residues. CDR1 is DFQATT and CDR2 is SNEGSKA in the germline V gene (reference sequence). V gave up 2 bases and J gave up 3 bases; unmatched junction bases: 10. In DNA, the CDR3 is TGCAGTGCTAGATTAGCGGGGGGGCCAATGATGACAGATACGCAGTATTTT. Residues: CSARLAGGPMMTDTQYF.

This clonotype was seen more than once but under ten times. The V call is TRBV19, the J call TRBJ2-5; D uncertain. CDR1 is LNHDA and CDR2 is SQIVND in the germline V gene (reference sequence). The length of the CDR3 is 14 residues. V gave up 1 base and J gave up 5 bases, with 11 bases separating them. CDR3 residues: CASSIGSPRETQYF. The CDR3 bases are TGTGCCAGTAGTATAGGGTCCCCGAGGGAGACCCAGTACTTC.

The sample holds many counts of this clonotype. V usage is TRBV7-8 and J usage is TRBJ1-1; tentative D call: TRBD1 (6 bases). Germline V CDR1 and CDR2: SGHVS, FQNEAQ. There are 15 residues in the CDR3. Trimming cost V 6 bases and J 0 bases, with 14 bases left between them. The CDR3 sequence is CASRPGGALNTEAFF. The CDR3 DNA reads TGTGCCAGCAGACCTGGGGGGGCACTGAACACTGAAGCTTTCTTT.

This clonotype was seen repeatedly, ten times or more. The chain carries TRBV28 and TRBJ1-5, with 7 bases identical to TRBD1. The CDR3 totals 16 residues. Germline CDR1 is MDHEN and CDR2 is SYDVKM. With V trimmed by 4 bases and J by 6 bases, 12 bases remained unmatched. DNA for the CDR3: TGTGCCAGCAGTTACCCTTGGACAGGAGGGACTCAGCCCCAGCATTTT. Amino acid sequence: CASSYPWTGGTQPQHF.

This clonotype appeared many times. The chain uses TRBV3-1 and TRBJ2-7; D perhaps matches TRBD1 (7 bases). V was trimmed by 4 bases and J by 3 bases, leaving 13 bases between them. This CDR3 has 14 residues. Germline assignment: CDR1 LGHDT and CDR2 YNNKEL (reference sequence). The CDR3 nucleotides are TGTGCCAGCAGCCCCGGACAGGAGGGCTACGAGCAGTACTTC. Translated, it gives CASSPGQEGYEQYF.

This clonotype occurred once. A read error may account for a junction end that differs from germline. This sequence joins TRBV10-3 and TRBJ1-1; no reliable D call. This CDR3 spans 13 amino acids. CDR1 and CDR2 from the germline V gene are ENHRY and SYGVKD. CDR3 coding DNA: TGTACCATCAGTGGCACAGAGGGCACTGAAGCTTTCTTT. Translation: CTISGTEGTEAFF.

The chain combines TRBV3-1 with TRBJ2-2; no definite D call. V lost 4 bases to trimming and J lost 0 bases, with 9 bases between them. This CDR3 is built from 15 residues. The germline gives CDR1 LGHDT, CDR2 YNNKEL (reference sequence). CDR3 nucleotides: TGTGCCAGCAGCCCCCGGGTGACGAACACCGGGGAGCTGTTTTTT. It codes for CASSPRVTNTGELFF.